This T cell receptor (beta chain) was profiled in a study of blood T cell repertoires in COVID-19. Study-level information: Donors in the United States, Italy and Spain gave samples during acute or convalescent COVID-19. Sources were T cells, B-cell-depleted T cells, or PBMCs; the material itself was cDNA or gDNA.

Germline CDR1 is LGHDT and CDR2 is YNNKEL (reference sequence). V dropped 5 bases and J dropped 5 bases, with 18 bases sitting between them. CDR3 length: 15 amino acids. This clone was observed a single time. Participants' reported clinical history set cohort assignment. This table comes from immunoSEQ multiplex PCR, and its TCRdb copy is limited to in-frame clones, with some not included. The sample holds around 250,000 clones, about nine tenths seen once. Sequenced: PBMCs or T cells enriched from blood (not recorded which). The TCR originated in a human donor in a cohort exposed to, infected with or recovered from COVID-19 (not recorded which). The donor label of this sample is uncertain. The chain links TRBV3-1 (or the pseudogene TRBV3-2) to TRBJ2-5, with D possibly TRBD1 on 8 matching bases. The CDR3 DNA reads as TGTGCCAGCAGCGGAGAAGGACAGGGAGGGGAGACCCAGTACTTC. It yields the protein CASSGEGQGGETQYF.